This paragraph covers one T cell receptor (beta chain) sequence. The antigen remains unidentified. This sample is part of a study of cytotoxic CD8 clonotypes in ibrutinib-treated CLL. Study as a whole: Researchers reported around 10 relapsed/refractory and approximately 16 treatment-naive patients, 17 to 18 of them IGHV unmutated. Once patients had received a median approximately twelve months of treatment, range 6 to 36, response samples were obtained.

Points from the study as a whole: Clonality grew at ibrutinib response; at progression, it decreased back toward baseline.

Trimming cost V 1 base and J 6 bases, with 12 bases left between them. This CDR3 is built from 14 residues. Germline CDR1 and CDR2: SEHNR and FQNEAQ (reference sequence). Generated by immunoSEQ multiplex PCR, the TCRdb table keeps only in-frame clones and is missing some. Among tens of thousands of clones listed, approximately 70% were seen once. The origin of this receptor is a human donor with chronic lymphocytic leukemia. The chain recombines TRBV7-9 with TRBJ1-1; D unclear. The sample was PBMCs, taken at disease progression, from a patient treated with ibrutinib. The CDR3 bases are TGTGCCAGCAGCTTAGTTTTGGGTCGAGCTGAAGCTTTCTTT. It codes for CASSLVLGRAEAFF.